This T cell receptor beta chain was captured in a study of T cells in Graves' hyperthyroidism and ophthalmopathy. General study findings and limits: Most thyroid clonotypes with frequency above 0.001 were detected in blood.

The CDR3 regions of TCR beta were amplified from RNA transcripts. HTBI primers were the set used in a first-round RT-PCR of the TCR CDR3. TCRdb reprocessed the multiplex PCR reads via MiXCR and lists one record per CDR3 protein. The sample has 450,000 to 700,000 distinct CDR3 sequences; around 42% are singletons. Looked up from germline, CDR1 is SNHLY and CDR2 is FYNNEI. The CDR3 is 13 residues long. Between the trimmed V and J ends, which lost 2 bases and 4 bases, there was a span of 5 bases. The table lists this clonotype with many counts. The antigen remains undetermined. The V and J genes are TRBV2 and TRBJ2-2; TRBD1 is a possible D gene (5 bases). The source is an adult woman with Graves' disease, either hyperthyroidism or ophthalmopathy (not recorded which). Sequencing was done on a sample of peripheral blood or thyroid tissue (not recorded which). This CDR3 is CASSERGTGELFF. The CDR3 DNA reads as TGTGCCAGCAGTGAAAGGGGCACCGGGGAGCTGTTTTTT.